The sample holds many counts of the clone carrying this T cell receptor beta chain. This specimen belongs to a study of T-cell reconstitution after alpha-beta-depleted transplantation in children. Unique molecular identifiers were incorporated during preparation of the TCRbeta library. TCRdb ran MiXCR on the PCR reads and lists one entry per CDR3 protein. The sample includes around 240,000 distinct CDR3 sequences, 9.7% seen only once; the top ten take around 5.1%. Trimming cost V 8 bases and J 9 bases; bases outside gene matches: 10. The germline V gene has CDR1 SNHLY and CDR2 FYNNEI. This CDR3 has 14 amino acids.

J is TRBJ2-1 and V is TRBV2, with 10 bases matching TRBD2. The starting material was PBMCs from the stem cell graft donor, obtained from the stem cell graft. The TCR originated in a human donor who donated a stem cell graft to a child with SCID. CDR3 nucleotides: TGTGCCAGCCTCACCTTAGCGGGGGGCTTTGAGCAGTTCTTC. Translated, it gives CASLTLAGGFEQFF.